In its sample, the clone carrying this T cell receptor beta chain was seen many times. The antigen is undetermined. One junction end does not reproduce the germline sequence, and a read error may be involved. The source of the sample is a study of T cells in Graves' hyperthyroidism and ophthalmopathy. Study results and caveats: Most expanded thyroid clonotypes above 0.001 recurred in blood.

TCR beta CDR3 regions were amplified from RNA transcripts. Primed by the HTBI set, a first-round RT-PCR was run on the TCR CDR3. TCRdb called the multiplex PCR reads again in MiXCR, with one record for every CDR3 protein. The data show fewer than 250,000 distinct CDR3 sequences, about 25% seen once. The CDR3 loop spans 14 amino acids. In germline, CDR1 is SSHAT, CDR2 FNYEAQ (reference sequence). The source of this sequence is a woman aged 40 to 50 with Graves' ophthalmopathy. This chain joins TRBV7-7 and TRBJ2-5; D is unresolved. Sequenced input: blood. The CDR3, as DNA: TGTGCTAGCAGCTTAGTGGATGGCCCAGAGACCCAGTACTTC. Translated, it gives CASSLVDGPETQYF.